This TCR beta chain is from a study of cytomegalovirus exposure and HLA in healthy donors (dated by TCRdb to the late 2010s). About the investigation overall: In an earlier analysis of 587 of the donors, 250 to 300 Gb of sequence data and roughly 100 million unique TCR beta sequences from 150 million to 200 million T cells were reported. Every repertoire in the discovery cohort had been generated on one and the same sequencing platform. Typing coverage differed by locus: A, B, C, DRB1 and DQB1 were typed in roughly 620-630 donors, DQA1 in about 560, DPA1 in approximately 600, and DPB1 in 472. To predict cytomegalovirus infection status, the study brought together high-throughput TCR immunosequencing, statistical association of individual TCRs with disease status, and machine learning. Rather than drawing on any new phenotypic data, the later analysis identified candidate immune exposures from TCR beta sequences and the way those sequences occurred across donors. Roughly 300 gigabases of sequencing data and approximately 84 million unique TCR sequences were included in an early release covering several hundred HLA-typed donors. Of the roughly 390 genotyped donors, 65% to 90% fell in the genetic ancestry cluster associated with self-reported Caucasian donors. Roughly 5 DR-DQ haplotypes were handled as single units for association and clustering, since linkage in the cohort was strong. A later analysis re-examined previously published TCR beta repertoires from roughly 720 donors and added high-resolution HLA genotyping to investigate patterns of TCR occurrence. An earlier analysis of approximately 580 of the donors used high-throughput TCR beta sequencing to judge whether each TCR beta V gene segment behaved as functional or pseudogenic. A separate validation cohort of 90 to 150 different subjects was used in addition to the roughly 670-subject first cohort. The study was designed to test whether signatures of past pathogen exposure could be identified by cataloging public T cell receptors. Class I and class II HLA loci were covered by the typing at four-digit resolution. Among around 400 genotyped donors of the cohort, an average of approximately 240,000 unique TCR beta nucleotide sequences was sequenced per donor, of which about 18% were non-productive. In a later genetic analysis, genome-wide SNP genotypes for about 60% of the 666 donors were used, and that subset was treated as a discovery cohort. Donor age, sex, ethnicity and CMV serostatus were compiled alongside the repertoire data. The study used immunosequencing to profile the T cell repertoires of approximately 640 subjects and linked those repertoires to cytomegalovirus serostatus. The investigation overall reported the following: The earlier analysis of 450 to 700 of the donors excluded some 15 rarely observed V segments, including chromosome 9 orphons, because counts were too low. A later genetic analysis associated a missense DCLRE1C variant with V-gene and J-gene trimming of TCR beta chains, and an independent cohort replicated the association. In a later analysis, most CMV-associated TCR beta chains were found to appear HLA-restricted, with HLA associations seemingly driven largely by CMV exposure. Most TCR sequences were seen in very few donors, while some public TCRs were found in many individuals. This cohort had only TCR beta chains sequenced, and the lack of alpha or paired-chain data limited which features could be detected. The sequencing pipeline was judged likely to have produced a cluster of highly shared sequence variants as a technical artifact. In an earlier analysis of under 600 of the donors, most TCR beta V segments were observed in productive rearrangements about 90% or about 30% of the time, broadly matching IMGT annotations. Immune exposure information for the cohort was limited to CMV serostatus. Presence/absence analyses assumed roughly uniform sequencing depth across donors, an assumption that may not hold. Strong co-occurrence of HLA alleles, especially DR and DQ, made assigning TCR associations to individual alleles difficult. HLA typing was unavailable for some donors at each locus, so association tests used only the typed subset. In a later analysis, several top co-occurrence clusters were reported to appear linked to parvovirus B19, influenza, CMV and Epstein-Barr virus. In a later analysis, HLA-associated TCR beta chains showed more clonal expansion and lower generation probabilities than non-associated chains that were equally common. Linkage disequilibrium might explain the correlated functional status among segregating V segments, but an unknown experimental factor could not be excluded. Because the 87-base-pair reads could not distinguish some IMGT-functional V segments, including TRBV6-2 and TRBV6-3, those segments were excluded. In a later analysis, the rate of TCR association differed among HLA loci, with DRB1 alleles having the most associated TCRs and HLA-C alleles having the fewest. In both the original and validation cohorts, the classifier was reported to diagnose cytomegalovirus status with high specificity and sensitivity. A further reported finding was that TCR beta sequences accurately predicted the HLA-A and HLA-B alleles for most subjects in the first cohort. According to a later genetic analysis, donors in an Asian-associated ancestry cluster had fewer N-insertions in productive TCRs than the approximately 670-donor mean. A total of around 150 TCR beta chains were listed by the study as associated with cytomegalovirus. According to the authors, the approach could potentially be generalized to other disease states and immunological phenotypes. At a false discovery rate of 0.05, a later analysis linked about 16,000 TCR beta sequences to specific HLA alleles. In vitro tests confirmed that a few of the cytomegalovirus-associated TCR beta chains recognize cytomegalovirus antigens.

Library preparation employed the immunoSEQ multiplex PCR assay. For the multiplex PCR, a mixture combining 60 forward primers for TCR Vbeta segments and 13 reverse primers for TCR Jbeta segments was used. A multiplex PCR assay on genomic DNA amplified the CDR3 region of rearranged TCR beta genes. Amplified TCR beta libraries were sequenced as 87-base-pair reads on the Illumina HiSeq System. The paper's processing steps were these. A later analysis counted approximately 74 million unique TCR beta chains across the 650 to 800 repertoires, and 9 million to 14 million of these chains were shared by at least two donors. Raw reads were error-corrected and collapsed into unique sequences by a nearest-neighbor algorithm in which closely related sequences were merged to remove PCR and sequencing errors. CDR3 sequences were aligned to IMGT reference sequences to assign V, D and J gene segments. For a sequence to be retained, a match of at least six nucleotides was required to both a V gene segment and a J gene segment. Rearrangements were called productive when the CDR3 lacked stop codons and stayed in frame with V and J; all others were non-productive. CDR3 was defined by IMGT convention, running from the second conserved V-encoded cysteine to the conserved J-encoded phenylalanine. Sequences without an unambiguous match to a single V gene segment were excluded from the earlier analysis of approximately 600 of the donors. An earlier analysis of a few hundred of the donors classified V segments as functional when productive rearrangements were above 56.7% and as segregating when the standard deviation between donors was above 5%. A statistical classification framework was developed to diagnose cytomegalovirus status using the catalog of TCR beta chain sequences. V and J gene assignment, in a later analysis, came from comparing TCR nucleotide sequences with IMGT/GENE-DB human TR gene sequences. In a later analysis, CDR3 sequences and most-parsimonious VDJ recombination scenarios were assigned using the TCRdist pipeline. A later analysis defined each TCR beta chain by its CDR3 amino acid sequence plus V-gene family, and excluded reads lacking a unique V-gene family. To address suspected cross-contamination and a sequencing artifact, a later analysis removed approximately 600 highly shared, low-generation-probability nucleotide sequences. In a later analysis, a clonal expansion index was calculated for each public chain from normalized within-repertoire ranks of inferred template counts. A later analysis computed generation probabilities with a VDJ recombination model fitted to out-of-frame rearrangements, and checked the results against IGoR. A later analysis scored TCR-TCR, TCR-HLA and TCR-CMV co-occurrence with hypergeometric tests, applying a repertoire-size bias correction to TCR pairs. False discovery rates were estimated in a later analysis by permuting HLA or CMV assignments 20 times. In a later analysis, co-occurring TCRs were grouped with DBSCAN, and TCRdist sequence similarity was added when clustering was performed within HLA-allele-positive subsets. Repertoires with fewer than 30,000 or more than 120,000 public chains were left out of co-occurrence clustering, as were a handful of repertoires with anomalous nucleotide sharing. The immuneACCESS repertoire file appears here via TCRdb, limited to in-frame rearrangements. These files lack a portion of the clones; in checked studies, under half of the deficit traces to unresolved V genes, and the cause of the others is not known. Clone size and V and J calls were adopted from that table, with D and trimming inferred from the DNA. The sample table contains around 100,000 clones; only one count was recorded for 60% to 70% of them. The top ten clones comprise less than 4.5% of the sample.

In total, roughly 670 healthy bone marrow donors made up the cohort. At the time of sampling, every cohort member was nominally healthy, though immune exposures that went unrecorded were likely present. The donor was CMV seropositive and was included in the group of 250 to 350 seropositive cohort members. Every donor gave a peripheral blood sample, and the peripheral blood mononuclear cells from that sample were used for TCR beta sequencing. Genomic DNA was extracted from the blood cell samples with the Qiagen DNeasy Blood Extraction Kit. This clone has just a few counts. No cognate antigen has been identified for it. Nothing much larger sits one base from this clone, and base qualities are not available. The germline V gene yields MDHEN for CDR1 and SYDVKM for CDR2. The cysteine opens and the phenylalanine closes a CDR3 of 14 amino acids. Of the read, only the CDR3 DNA is kept; its 42 bases are in frame from base 1. V and J are trimmed by 8 bases and 2 bases, and the gene matches miss 7 bases of the junction.

This clonotype originated in a man younger than 45 in good health and CMV-seropositive. The V gene is TRBV28 and the J gene is TRBJ2-7, and 9 junction bases match TRBD2. Sequencing used PBMCs. In nucleotide form, the sequence is TGTGCCAGCGTAGCGGGGGAGAGGGCCTACGAGCAGTACTTC. Its product reads: CASVAGERAYEQYF.